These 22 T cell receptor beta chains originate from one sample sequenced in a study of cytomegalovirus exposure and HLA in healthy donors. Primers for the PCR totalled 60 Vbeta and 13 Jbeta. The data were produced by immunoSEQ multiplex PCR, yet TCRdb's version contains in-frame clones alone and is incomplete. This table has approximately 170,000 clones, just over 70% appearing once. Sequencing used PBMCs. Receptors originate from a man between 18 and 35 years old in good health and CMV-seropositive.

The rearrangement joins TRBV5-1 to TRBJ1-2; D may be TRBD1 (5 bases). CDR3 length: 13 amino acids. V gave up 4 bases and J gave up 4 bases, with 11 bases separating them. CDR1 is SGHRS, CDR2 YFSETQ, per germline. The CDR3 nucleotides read TGCGCCAGCAGCGCGGGACTGGGCTATGGCTACACCTTC. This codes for CASSAGLGYGYTF.

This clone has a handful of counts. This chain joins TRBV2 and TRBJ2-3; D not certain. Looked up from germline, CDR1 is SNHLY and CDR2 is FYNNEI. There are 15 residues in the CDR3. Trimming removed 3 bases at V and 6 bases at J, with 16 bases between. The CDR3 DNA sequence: TGTGCCAGCAGTGAGCTAAACAGTCAAGCTGATACGCAGTATTTT. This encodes CASSELNSQADTQYF.

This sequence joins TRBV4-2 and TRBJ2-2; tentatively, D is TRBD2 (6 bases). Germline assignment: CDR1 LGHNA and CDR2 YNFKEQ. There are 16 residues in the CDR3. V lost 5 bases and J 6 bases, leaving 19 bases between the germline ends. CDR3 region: CASSSNSRGIPGELFF. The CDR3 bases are TGTGCCAGCAGCTCGAACAGTCGCGGGATTCCCGGGGAGCTGTTTTTT.

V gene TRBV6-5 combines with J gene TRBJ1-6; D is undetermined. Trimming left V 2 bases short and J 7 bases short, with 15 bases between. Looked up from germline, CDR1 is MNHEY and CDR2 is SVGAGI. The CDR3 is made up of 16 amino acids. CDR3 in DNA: TGTGCCAGCAGTTACAGCCACTTTGCTAGGAATTCACCCCTCCACTTT. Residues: CASSYSHFARNSPLHF.

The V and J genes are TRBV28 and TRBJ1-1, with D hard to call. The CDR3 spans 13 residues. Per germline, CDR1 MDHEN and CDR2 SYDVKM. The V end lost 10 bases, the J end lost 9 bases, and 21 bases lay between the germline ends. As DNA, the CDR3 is TGTGCCACCACCCTCGAATTTACGGGAAAAGCTTTCTTT. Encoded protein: CATTLEFTGKAFF.

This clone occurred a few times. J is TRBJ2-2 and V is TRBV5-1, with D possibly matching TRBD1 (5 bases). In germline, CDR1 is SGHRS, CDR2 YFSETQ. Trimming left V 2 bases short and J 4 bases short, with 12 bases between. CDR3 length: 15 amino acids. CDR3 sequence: CASSFQGRSTGELFF. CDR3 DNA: TGCGCCAGCAGCTTCCAGGGAAGGAGCACCGGGGAGCTGTTTTTT.

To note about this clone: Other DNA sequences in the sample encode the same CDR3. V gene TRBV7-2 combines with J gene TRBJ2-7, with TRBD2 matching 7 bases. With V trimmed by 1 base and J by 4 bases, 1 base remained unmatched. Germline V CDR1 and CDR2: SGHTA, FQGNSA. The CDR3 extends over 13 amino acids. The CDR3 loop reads CASSLGLAYEQYV. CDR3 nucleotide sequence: TGTGCCAGCAGCTTAGGACTAGCATACGAGCAGTACGTC.

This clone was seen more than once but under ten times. The CDR3 protein is CASSMAAGYGYTF. The DNA of the CDR3 is TGTGCCAGCAGTATGGCAGCGGGCTATGGCTACACCTTC. The V gene is TRBV2, the J gene TRBJ1-2; D gene ambiguous. The CDR3 is made up of 13 amino acids. The germline CDR1 and CDR2 sequences are SNHLY and FYNNEI. V gave up 5 bases and J gave up 4 bases, with 11 bases separating them.

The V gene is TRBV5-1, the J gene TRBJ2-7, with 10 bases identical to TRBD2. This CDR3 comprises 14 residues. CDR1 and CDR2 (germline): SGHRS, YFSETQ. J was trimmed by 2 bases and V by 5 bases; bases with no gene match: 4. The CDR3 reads CASSSGRTPYEQYV. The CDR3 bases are TGCGCCAGCAGTAGCGGGAGGACACCCTACGAGCAGTACGTC.

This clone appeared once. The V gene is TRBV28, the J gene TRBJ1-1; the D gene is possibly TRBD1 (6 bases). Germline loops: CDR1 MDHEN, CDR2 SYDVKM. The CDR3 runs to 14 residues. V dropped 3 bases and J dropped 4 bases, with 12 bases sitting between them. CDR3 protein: CASSFRGRRTEAFF. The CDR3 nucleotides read TGTGCCAGCAGTTTCAGGGGAAGGCGCACTGAAGCTTTCTTT.

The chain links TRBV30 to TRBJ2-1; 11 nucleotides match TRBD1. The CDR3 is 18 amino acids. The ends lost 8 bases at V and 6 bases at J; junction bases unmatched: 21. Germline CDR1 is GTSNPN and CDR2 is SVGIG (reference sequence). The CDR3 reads CAGGQGGIPGLSVNEQFF. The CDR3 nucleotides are TGTGCCGGGGGACAGGGGGGGATCCCGGGACTTAGCGTCAATGAGCAGTTCTTC.

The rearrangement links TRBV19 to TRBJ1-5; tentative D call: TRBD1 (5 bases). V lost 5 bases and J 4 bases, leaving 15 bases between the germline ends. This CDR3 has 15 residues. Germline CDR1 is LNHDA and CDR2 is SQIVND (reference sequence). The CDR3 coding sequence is TGTGCCAGTAGTTCCGGCAGGGAGGGGAATCAGCCCCAGCATTTT. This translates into CASSSGREGNQPQHF. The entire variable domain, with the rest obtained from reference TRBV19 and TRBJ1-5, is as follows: DGGITQSPKYLFRKEGQNVTLSCEQNLNHDAMYWYRQDPGQGLRLIYYSQIVNDFQKGDIAEGYSVSREKKESFPLTVTSAQKNPTAFYLCASSSGREGNQPQHFGDGTRLSIL.

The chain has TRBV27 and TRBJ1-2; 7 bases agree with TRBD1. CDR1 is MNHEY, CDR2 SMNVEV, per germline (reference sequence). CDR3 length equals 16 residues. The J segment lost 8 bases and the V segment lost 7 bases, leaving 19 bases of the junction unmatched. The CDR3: CASTSTGTGQGGGYTF. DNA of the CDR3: TGTGCCAGCACTTCGACAGGAACCGGCCAGGGGGGAGGCTACACCTTC.

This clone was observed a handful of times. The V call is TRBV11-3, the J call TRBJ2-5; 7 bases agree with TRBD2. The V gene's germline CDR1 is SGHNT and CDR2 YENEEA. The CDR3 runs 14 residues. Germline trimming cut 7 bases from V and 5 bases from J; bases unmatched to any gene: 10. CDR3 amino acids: CASNRAGWGETQYF. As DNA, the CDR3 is TGTGCCAGCAACCGAGCGGGGTGGGGGGAGACCCAGTACTTC.

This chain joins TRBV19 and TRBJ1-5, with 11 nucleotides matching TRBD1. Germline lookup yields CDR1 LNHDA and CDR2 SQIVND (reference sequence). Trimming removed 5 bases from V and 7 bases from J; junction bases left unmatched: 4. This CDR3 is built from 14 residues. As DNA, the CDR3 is TGTGCCAGTAGTCCCGGGACAGGGGGACAGCCCCAGCATTTT. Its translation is CASSPGTGGQPQHF.

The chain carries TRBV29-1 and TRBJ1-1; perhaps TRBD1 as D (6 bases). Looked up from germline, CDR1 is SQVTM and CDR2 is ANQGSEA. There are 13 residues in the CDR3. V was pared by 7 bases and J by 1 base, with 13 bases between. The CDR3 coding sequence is TGCAGCGGGACCCAGACAGGGAACACTGAAGCTTTCTTT. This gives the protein CSGTQTGNTEAFF.

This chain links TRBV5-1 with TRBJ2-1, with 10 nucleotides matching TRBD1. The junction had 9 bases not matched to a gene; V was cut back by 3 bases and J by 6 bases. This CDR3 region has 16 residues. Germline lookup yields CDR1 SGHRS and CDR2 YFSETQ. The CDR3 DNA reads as TGCGCCAGCAGCTCCACCCGGGACAGGGGCCTCAATGAGCAGTTCTTC. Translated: CASSSTRDRGLNEQFF.

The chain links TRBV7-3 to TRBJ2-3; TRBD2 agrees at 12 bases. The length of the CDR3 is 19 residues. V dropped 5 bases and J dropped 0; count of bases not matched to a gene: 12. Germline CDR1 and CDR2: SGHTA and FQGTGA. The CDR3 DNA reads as TGTGCCAGCAGCGTAGGGGCTAGCGGGGGGGCCAGGAGCACAGATACGCAGTATTTT. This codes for CASSVGASGGARSTDTQYF.

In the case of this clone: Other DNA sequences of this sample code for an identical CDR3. The CDR3 spells CASSPGVSTEAFF. DNA for the CDR3: TGTGCCAGCAGTCCCGGGGTTTCCACTGAAGCTTTCTTT. The chain employs TRBV28 and TRBJ1-1; unclear D gene. CDR1 and CDR2 from the germline V gene are MDHEN and SYDVKM. This CDR3 has 13 residues. The V end lost 5 bases, the J end lost 4 bases, and 11 bases lay between the germline ends.

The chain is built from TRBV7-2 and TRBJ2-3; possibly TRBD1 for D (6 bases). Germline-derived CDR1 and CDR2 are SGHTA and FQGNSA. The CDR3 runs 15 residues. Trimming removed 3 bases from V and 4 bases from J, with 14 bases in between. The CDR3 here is CASSLGHVEADTQYF. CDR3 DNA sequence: TGTGCCAGCAGCTTGGGACATGTGGAGGCAGATACGCAGTATTTT.

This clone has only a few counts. The CDR3 sequence: CASSRTGDGGYTF. DNA of the CDR3: TGTGCCAGCAGCAGGACAGGGGATGGGGGCTACACCTTC. This chain links TRBV6-6 with TRBJ1-2; 9 bases map to TRBD1. V lost 6 bases to trimming and J lost 8 bases; unmatched junction nucleotides: 7. CDR3 length: 13 residues. Looked up from germline, CDR1 is MNHNY and CDR2 is SVGAGI (reference sequence).

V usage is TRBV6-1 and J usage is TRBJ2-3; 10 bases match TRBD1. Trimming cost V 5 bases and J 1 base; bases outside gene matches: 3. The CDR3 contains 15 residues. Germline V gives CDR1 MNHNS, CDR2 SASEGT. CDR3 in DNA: TGTGCCAGCAGTCAGGGACAGGGGCGCACAGATACGCAGTATTTT. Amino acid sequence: CASSQGQGRTDTQYF.